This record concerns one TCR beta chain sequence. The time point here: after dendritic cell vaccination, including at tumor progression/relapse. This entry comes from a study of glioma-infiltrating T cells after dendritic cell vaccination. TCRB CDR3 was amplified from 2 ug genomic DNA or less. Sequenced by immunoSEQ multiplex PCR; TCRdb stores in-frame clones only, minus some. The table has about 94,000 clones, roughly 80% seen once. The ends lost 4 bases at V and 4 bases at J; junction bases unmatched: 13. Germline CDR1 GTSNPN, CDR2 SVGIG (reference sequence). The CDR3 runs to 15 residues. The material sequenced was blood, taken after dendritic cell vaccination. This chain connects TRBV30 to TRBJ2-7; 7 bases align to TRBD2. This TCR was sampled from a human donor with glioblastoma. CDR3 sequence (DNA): TGTGCCTGGACCCACGGGAGGCAGGGCTTTTACGAGCAGTACTTC. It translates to CAWTHGRQGFYEQYF.